The clone carrying this T cell receptor (beta chain) appeared a few times. The target antigen is unknown. The V gene's germline CDR1 is SQVTM and CDR2 ANQGSEA. V was trimmed by 4 bases and J by 7 bases, leaving 16 bases between them. This CDR3 has 14 residues. The record originates from a study of beta chain features in type 1 diabetes. The whole isolated RNA underwent reverse transcription, so sequencing captured expressed TCRB transcripts. TCRdb's table, derived via immunoSEQ multiplex PCR, lists solely in-frame clones and lacks some. In the table there are hundreds of thousands of clones, 15% of which are singletons. Study-wide findings and caveats: Patients with type 1 diabetes carried fewer insertions and had more deletions at their VDJ junctions. Shorter TCRB CDR3s, moderately but significantly so, were found in Type 1 diabetes patients in all four CD4+ subsets.

This sequence joins TRBV29-1 and TRBJ2-2, with D tentatively TRBD1 (5 bases). The sequencing input was naive CD4+ T cells from blood. The sequence came from a man aged 18 to 29 with type 1 diabetes. CDR3 sequence (DNA): TGCAGCGTTGTTGTGCGAAGGGGATACGGGGAGCTGTTTTTT. Its protein is CSVVVRRGYGELFF.